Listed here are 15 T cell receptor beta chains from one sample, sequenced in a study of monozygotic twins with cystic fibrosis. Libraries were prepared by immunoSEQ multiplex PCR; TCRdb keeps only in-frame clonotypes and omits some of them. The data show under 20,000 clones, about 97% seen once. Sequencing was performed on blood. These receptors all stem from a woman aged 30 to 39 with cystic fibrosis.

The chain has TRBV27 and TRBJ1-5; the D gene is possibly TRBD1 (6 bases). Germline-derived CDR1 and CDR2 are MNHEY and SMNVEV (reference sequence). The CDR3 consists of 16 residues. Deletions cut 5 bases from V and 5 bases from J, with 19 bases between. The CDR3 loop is CASSPRDTWGDQPQHF. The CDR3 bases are TGTGCCAGCAGTCCCAGGGACACTTGGGGAGATCAGCCCCAGCATTTT.

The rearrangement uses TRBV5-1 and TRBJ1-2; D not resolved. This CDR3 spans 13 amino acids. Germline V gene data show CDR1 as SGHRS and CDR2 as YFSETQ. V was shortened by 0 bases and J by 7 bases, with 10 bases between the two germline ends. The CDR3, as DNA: TGCGCCAGCAGCTTGGGGAGGGAAGGTGGCTACACCTTC. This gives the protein CASSLGREGGYTF.

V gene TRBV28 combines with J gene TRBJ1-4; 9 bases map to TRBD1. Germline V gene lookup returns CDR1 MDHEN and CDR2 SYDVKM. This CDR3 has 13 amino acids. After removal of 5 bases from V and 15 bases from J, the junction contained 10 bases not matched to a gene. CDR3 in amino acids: CASSKGTGRVVFF. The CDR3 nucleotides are TGTGCCAGCAGTAAAGGGACAGGGAGAGTAGTGTTTTTT.

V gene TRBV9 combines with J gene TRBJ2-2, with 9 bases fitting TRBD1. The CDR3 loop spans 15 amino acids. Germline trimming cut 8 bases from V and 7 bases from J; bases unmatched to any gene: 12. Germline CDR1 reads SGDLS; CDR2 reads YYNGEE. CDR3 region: CASKSGTGFDGELFF. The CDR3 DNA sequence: TGTGCCAGTAAAAGTGGGACAGGGTTCGACGGGGAGCTGTTTTTT.

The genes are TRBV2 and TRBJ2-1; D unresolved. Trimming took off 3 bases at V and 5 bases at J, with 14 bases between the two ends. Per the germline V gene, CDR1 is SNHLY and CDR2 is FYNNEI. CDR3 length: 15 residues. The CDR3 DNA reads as TGTGCCAGCAGTGAGGGTCTCAAACGAGACAATGAGCAGTTCTTC. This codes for CASSEGLKRDNEQFF. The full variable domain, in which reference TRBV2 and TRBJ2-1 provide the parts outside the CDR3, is EPEVTQTPSHQVTQMGQEVILRCVPISNHLYFYWYRQILGQKVEFLVSFYNNEISEKSEIFDDQFSVERPDGSNFTLKIRSTKLEDSAMYFCASSEGLKRDNEQFFGPGTRLTVL.

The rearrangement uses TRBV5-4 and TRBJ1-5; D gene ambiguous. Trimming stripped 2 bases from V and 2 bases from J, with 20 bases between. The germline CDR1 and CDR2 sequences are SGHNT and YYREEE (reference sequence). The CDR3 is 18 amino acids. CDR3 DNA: TGTGCCAGCAGCTTCCGAGTCCCGACAAAACAAGGCAATCAGCCCCAGCATTTT. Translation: CASSFRVPTKQGNQPQHF.

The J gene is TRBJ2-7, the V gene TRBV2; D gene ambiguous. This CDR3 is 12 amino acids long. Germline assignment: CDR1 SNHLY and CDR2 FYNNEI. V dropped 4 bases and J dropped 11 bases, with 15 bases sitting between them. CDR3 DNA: TGTGCCAGCAGTGTGAGCTGGTTATTGGAGTACTTC. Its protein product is CASSVSWLLEYF.

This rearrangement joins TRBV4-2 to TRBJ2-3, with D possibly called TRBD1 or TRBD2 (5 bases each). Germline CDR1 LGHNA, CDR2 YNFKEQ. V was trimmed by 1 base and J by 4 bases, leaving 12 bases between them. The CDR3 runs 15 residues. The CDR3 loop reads CASSQVTEGPDTQYF. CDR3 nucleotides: TGTGCCAGCAGCCAAGTAACTGAGGGACCAGATACGCAGTATTTT.

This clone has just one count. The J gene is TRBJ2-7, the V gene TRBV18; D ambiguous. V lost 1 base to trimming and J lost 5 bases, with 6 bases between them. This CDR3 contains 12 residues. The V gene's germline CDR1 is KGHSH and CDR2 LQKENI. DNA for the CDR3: TGTGCCAGCTCACCACGTATAAACGAGCAGTACTTC. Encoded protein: CASSPRINEQYF.

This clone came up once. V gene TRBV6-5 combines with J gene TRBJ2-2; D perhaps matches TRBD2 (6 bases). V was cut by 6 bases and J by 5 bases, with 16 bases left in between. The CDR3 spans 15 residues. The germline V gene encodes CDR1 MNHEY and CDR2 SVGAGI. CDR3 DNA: TGTGCCAGCAGACGAGAGACTAGGTTAACCGGGGAGCTGTTTTTT. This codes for CASRRETRLTGELFF.

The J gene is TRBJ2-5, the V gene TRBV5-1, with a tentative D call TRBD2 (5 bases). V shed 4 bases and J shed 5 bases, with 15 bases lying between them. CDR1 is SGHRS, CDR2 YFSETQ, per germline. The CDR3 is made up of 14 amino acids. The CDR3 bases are TGCGCCAGCAGCCACCCGGGGAAACAGGAGACCCAGTACTTC. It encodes CASSHPGKQETQYF.

For the CDR3, the DNA is TGTGCCAGCAGTTTCTCCACAGGGGATAATTCACCCCTCCACTTT. It translates to CASSFSTGDNSPLHF. The rearrangement joins TRBV6-4 to TRBJ1-6, with 7 bases lining up with TRBD1. Per germline, CDR1 MRHNA and CDR2 SNTAGT. The CDR3 has 15 amino acids. The ends lost 5 bases at V and 5 bases at J; junction bases unmatched: 6.

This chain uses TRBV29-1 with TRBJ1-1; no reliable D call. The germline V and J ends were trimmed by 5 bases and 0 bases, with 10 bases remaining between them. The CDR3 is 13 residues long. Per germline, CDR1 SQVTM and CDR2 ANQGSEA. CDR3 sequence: CSVSGVLNTEAFF. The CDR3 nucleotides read TGCAGCGTTTCCGGGGTGTTGAACACTGAAGCTTTCTTT.

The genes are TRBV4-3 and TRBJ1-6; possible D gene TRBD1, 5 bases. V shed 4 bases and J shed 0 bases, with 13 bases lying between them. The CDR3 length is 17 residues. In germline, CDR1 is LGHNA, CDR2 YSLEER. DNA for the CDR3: TGCGCCAGCAGCCGGGACTTATCTGGCTCCTATAATTCACCCCTCCACTTT. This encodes CASSRDLSGSYNSPLHF.

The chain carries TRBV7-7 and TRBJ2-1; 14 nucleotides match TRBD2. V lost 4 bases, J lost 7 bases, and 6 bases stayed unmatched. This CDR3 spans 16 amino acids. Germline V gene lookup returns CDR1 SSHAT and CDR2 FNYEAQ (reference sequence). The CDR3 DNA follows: TGTGCCAGCAGCTCGGGACTAGCGGGGGCCGGAAATGAGCAGTTCTTC. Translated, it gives CASSSGLAGAGNEQFF.